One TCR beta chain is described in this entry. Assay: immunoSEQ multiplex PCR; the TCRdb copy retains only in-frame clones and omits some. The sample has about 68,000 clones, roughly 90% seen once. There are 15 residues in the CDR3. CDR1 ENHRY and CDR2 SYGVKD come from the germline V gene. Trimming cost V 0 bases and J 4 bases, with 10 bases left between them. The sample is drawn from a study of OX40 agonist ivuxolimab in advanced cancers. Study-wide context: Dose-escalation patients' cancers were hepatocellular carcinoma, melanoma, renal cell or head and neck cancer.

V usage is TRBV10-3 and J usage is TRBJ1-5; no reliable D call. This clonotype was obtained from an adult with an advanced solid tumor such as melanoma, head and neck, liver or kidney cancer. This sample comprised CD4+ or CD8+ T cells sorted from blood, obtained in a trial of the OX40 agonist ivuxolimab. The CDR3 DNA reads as TGTGCCATCAGTGAGTCGGAGGTGGGGAATCAGCCCCAGCATTTT. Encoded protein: CAISESEVGNQPQHF.